This T cell receptor beta chain was identified during a study of OX40 agonist ivuxolimab in advanced cancers. Looked up from germline, CDR1 is MGHRA and CDR2 is YSYEKL. The CDR3 has 17 residues. V trimming: 1 base; J trimming: 0 bases; junction bases outside the gene matches: 3. The data were produced by immunoSEQ multiplex PCR, yet TCRdb's version contains in-frame clones alone and is incomplete. The sample lists fewer than 90,000 clones, about 91% occurring once. The sequence was collected from an adult with an advanced solid tumor such as melanoma, head and neck, liver or kidney cancer. The sequences come from CD4+ or CD8+ T cells sorted from blood, collected in a trial of the OX40 agonist ivuxolimab. V and J are TRBV4-1 and TRBJ1-3, with TRBD1 matching over 10 bases. Here the CDR3 reads CASSQGDRGHSGNTIYF. CDR3 DNA sequence: TGCGCCAGCAGCCAAGGGGACAGGGGCCACTCTGGAAACACCATATATTTT.